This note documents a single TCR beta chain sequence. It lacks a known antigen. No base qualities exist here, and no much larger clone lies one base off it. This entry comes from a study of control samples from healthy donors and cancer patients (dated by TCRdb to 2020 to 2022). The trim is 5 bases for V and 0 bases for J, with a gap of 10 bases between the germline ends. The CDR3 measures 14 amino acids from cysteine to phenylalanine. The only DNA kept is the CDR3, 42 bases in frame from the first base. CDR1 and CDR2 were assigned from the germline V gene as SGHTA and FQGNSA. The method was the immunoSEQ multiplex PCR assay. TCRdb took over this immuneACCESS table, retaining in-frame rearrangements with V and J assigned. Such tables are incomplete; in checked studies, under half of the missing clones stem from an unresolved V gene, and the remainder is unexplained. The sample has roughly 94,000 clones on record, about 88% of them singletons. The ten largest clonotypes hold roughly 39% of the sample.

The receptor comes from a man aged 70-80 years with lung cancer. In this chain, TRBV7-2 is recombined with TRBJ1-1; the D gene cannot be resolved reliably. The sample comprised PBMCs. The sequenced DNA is TGTGCCAGCAGCCCCCAGATCCTGAACACTGAAGCTTTCTTT. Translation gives CASSPQILNTEAFF.